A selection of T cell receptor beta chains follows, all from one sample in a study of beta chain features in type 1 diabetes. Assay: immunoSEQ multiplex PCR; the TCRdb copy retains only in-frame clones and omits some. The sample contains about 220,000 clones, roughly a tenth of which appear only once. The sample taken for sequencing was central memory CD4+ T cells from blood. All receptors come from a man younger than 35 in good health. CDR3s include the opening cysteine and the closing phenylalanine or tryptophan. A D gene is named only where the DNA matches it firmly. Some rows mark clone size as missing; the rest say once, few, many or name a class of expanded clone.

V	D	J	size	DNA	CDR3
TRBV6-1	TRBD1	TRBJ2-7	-	TGTGCCAGCAGTGAAACCGGACAGGGGTACGAGCAGTACTTC	CASSETGQGYEQYF
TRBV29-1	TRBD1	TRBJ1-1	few	TGCAGCGCAGAGGGACAGCGGAACACTGAAGCTTTCTTT	CSAEGQRNTEAFF
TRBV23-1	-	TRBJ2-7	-	TGCGCCAGCGTCCCCACCGGGACAAAAGACCCCTACGAGCAGTACTTC	CASVPTGTKDPYEQYF
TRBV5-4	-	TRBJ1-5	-	TGTGCCAGCAGCTTGAACAATCAGCCCCAGCATTTT	CASSLNNQPQHF
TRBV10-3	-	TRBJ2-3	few	TGTGCCAGCTCGGGCGACGGGAGTATGGCAGATACGCAGTATTTT	CASSGDGSMADTQYF
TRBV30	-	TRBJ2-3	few	TGTGCCTGGAGTGCAGGGGCAGATACGCAGTATTTT	CAWSAGADTQYF
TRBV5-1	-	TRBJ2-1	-	TGCGCCAGCAGCCCTAGTGTCCGAAGCTCCTACAATGAGCAGTTCTTC	CASSPSVRSSYNEQFF
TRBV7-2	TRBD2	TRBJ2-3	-	TGTGCCAGCAGCCCGGGGGGGTTCACAGATACGCAGTATTTT	CASSPGGFTDTQYF
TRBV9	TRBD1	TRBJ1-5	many	TGTGCCAGCAGCGTTGGGACAGGGCAAAATCAGCCCCAGCATTTT	CASSVGTGQNQPQHF
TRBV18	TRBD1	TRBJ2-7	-	TGTGCCAGCTCACGACAGGGGGAATCCTACGAGCAGTACTTC	CASSRQGESYEQYF
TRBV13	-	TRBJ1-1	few	TGTGCCAGCAGCTTAAGGGACGGATACACTGAAGCTTTCTTT	CASSLRDGYTEAFF
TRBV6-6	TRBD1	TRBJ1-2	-	TGTGCCAGCAGTTCCCCAGGACAGGGCCACTATGGCTACACCTTC	CASSSPGQGHYGYTF
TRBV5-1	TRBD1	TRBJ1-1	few	TGCGCCAGCAGCTGGCGGACAGGAGGGAACACTGAAGCTTTCTTT	CASSWRTGGNTEAFF
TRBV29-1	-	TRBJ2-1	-	TGCAGCGTCCGAGGTTACAATGAGCAGTTCTTC	CSVRGYNEQFF
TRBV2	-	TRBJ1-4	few	TGTGCCAGCAGGAACAGGGACGAAAAACTGTTTTTT	CASRNRDEKLFF
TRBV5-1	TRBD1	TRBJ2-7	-	TGCGCCAGCAGCTCGGGACAGTCCTACGAGCAGTACTTC	CASSSGQSYEQYF
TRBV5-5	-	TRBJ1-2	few	TGTGCCAGCAGCCGTTTCCAGGATAACTATGGCTACACCTTC	CASSRFQDNYGYTF
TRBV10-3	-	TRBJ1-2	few	TGTGCCAACTCCCTAGGGACGGCCTATGGCTACACCTTC	CANSLGTAYGYTF
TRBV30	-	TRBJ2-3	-	TGTGCCCACAACACGGGTGGGGGAGATACGCAGTATTTT	CAHNTGGGDTQYF
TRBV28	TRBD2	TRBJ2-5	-	TGTGCCAGCAGTTCTAGCGGGAGTAGCGAGACCCAGTACTTC	CASSSSGSSETQYF
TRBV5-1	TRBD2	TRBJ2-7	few	TGCGCCAGCAGCCCCCGGACTAGCGGGAGCCACGAGCAGTACTTC	CASSPRTSGSHEQYF
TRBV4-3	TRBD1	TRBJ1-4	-	TGCGCCAGCAGCCCCCCAGGGGGAACTAATGAAAAACTGTTTTTT	CASSPPGGTNEKLFF
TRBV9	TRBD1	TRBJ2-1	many	TGTGCCAGCAGCGTAGAAGGGACAGCCTACAATGAGCAGTTCTTC	CASSVEGTAYNEQFF
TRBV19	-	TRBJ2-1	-	TGTGCCAGTAGCACTATGGGCATTTCCTACTACAATGAGCAGTTCTTC	CASSTMGISYYNEQFF
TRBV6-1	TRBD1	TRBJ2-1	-	TGTGCCAGCACCAGGGGGGGACAGGGGTATGAGCAGTTCTTC	CASTRGGQGYEQFF
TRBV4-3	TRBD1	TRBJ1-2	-	TGCGCCAGCAGCCAAGATGGACAGGGGGACTATGGCTACACCTTC	CASSQDGQGDYGYTF
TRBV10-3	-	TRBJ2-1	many	TGTGCCATCAGTGAGTCGATCGAACAGTTCTACTACAATGAGCAGTTCTTC	CAISESIEQFYYNEQFF
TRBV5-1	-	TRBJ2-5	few	TGCGCCAGCAGCTTGGCCGGGGGTAGAATCGAAGAGACCCAGTACTTC	CASSLAGGRIEETQYF
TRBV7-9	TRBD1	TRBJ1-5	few	TGTGCCAGCAGCGCGACAGGGGACAATCAGCCCCAGCATTTT	CASSATGDNQPQHF
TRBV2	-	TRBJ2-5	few	TGTGCCAGCAGTGACAGGGACGAGACCCAGTACTTC	CASSDRDETQYF
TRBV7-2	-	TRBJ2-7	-	TGTGCCAGCAGCTCCACAGGGTACTACGAGCAGTACTTC	CASSSTGYYEQYF
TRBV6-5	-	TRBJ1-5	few	TGTGCCAGCAGTTATTTGGGGTTGGGTCAGCCCCAGCATTTT	CASSYLGLGQPQHF
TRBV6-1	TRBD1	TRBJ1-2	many	TGTGCCAGCAAGCCCGACAGGGTAACCAGCTATGGCTACACCTTC	CASKPDRVTSYGYTF
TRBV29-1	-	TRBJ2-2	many	TGCAGCGTTGACCCGAACACCGGGGAGCTGTTTTTT	CSVDPNTGELFF
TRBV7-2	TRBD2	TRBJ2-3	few	TGTGCCAGCAGCTTAGGGACTAGGAGCACAGATACGCAGTATTTT	CASSLGTRSTDTQYF
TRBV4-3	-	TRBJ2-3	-	TGCGCCAGCAGCCAAGGGGGGAGCGCAGATACGCAGTATTTT	CASSQGGSADTQYF
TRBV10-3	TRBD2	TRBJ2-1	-	TGTGCCATCAGTGGGACTTCAGCGGGAGGCCTATACAATGAGCAGTTCTTC	CAISGTSAGGLYNEQFF